Below, one TCR beta chain is given with its context. This sample is drawn from a study of glioma-infiltrating T cells. Background on the study: Blood libraries targeted roughly 4.5- to 10-fold coverage of 900,000 to 1,000,000 T cells.

Amplification of TCR alpha and beta CDR3 regions from RNA used iRepertoire nested multiplex PCR. TCRdb reprocessed the multiplex PCR reads with MiXCR, giving one entry per CDR3 protein. The table has fewer than 500,000 distinct CDR3 sequences, 41% seen once; the top ten hold approximately 12%. Germline CDR1 and CDR2: SNHLY and FYNNEI. Trimming at V came to 6 bases and at J to 4 bases, leaving 14 bases not matched to a gene. This CDR3 region has 17 residues. The receptor comes from a human donor with low-grade glioma or glioblastoma, undergoing nonglioma brain surgery, or in good health (not recorded which). The sequencing sample was made of glioma tissue, nonneoplastic brain tissue, or PBMCs (not recorded which). V is TRBV2 and J is TRBJ2-1, with 8 nucleotides matching TRBD2. CDR3 sequence (DNA): TGTGCCAGCAGCGTAGCTACGGAACTAGCGGAATACAATGAGCAGTTCTTC. Its translation is CASSVATELAEYNEQFF.